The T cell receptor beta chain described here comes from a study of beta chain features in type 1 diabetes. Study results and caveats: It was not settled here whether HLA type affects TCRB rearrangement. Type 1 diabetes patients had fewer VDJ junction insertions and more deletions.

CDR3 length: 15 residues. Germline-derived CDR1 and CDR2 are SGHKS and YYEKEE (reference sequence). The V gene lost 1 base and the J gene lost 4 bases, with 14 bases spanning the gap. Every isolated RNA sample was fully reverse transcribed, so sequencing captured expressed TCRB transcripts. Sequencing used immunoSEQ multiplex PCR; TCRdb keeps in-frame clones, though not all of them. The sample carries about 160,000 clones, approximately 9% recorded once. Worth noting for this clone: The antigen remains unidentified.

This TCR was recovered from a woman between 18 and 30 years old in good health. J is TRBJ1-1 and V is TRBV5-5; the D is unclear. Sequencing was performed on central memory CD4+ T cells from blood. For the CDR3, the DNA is TGTGCCAGCAGCTTGATTGCGGGTGCTGGCACTGAAGCTTTCTTT. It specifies CASSLIAGAGTEAFF.